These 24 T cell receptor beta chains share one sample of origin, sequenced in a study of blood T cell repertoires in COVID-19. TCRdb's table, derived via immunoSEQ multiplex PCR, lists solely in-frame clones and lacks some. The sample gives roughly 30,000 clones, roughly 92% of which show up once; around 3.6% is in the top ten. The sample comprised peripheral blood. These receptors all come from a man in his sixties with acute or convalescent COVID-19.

The CDR3 spells CASSPHSGVSGNTIYF. CDR3 bases: TGTGCCAGCAGCCCTCACTCGGGGGTCTCTGGAAACACCATATATTTT. V usage is TRBV3-1 (or the pseudogene TRBV3-2) and J usage is TRBJ1-3; a possible D gene is TRBD1 (5 bases). The CDR3 is 16 amino acids. Germline-derived CDR1 and CDR2 are LGHDT and YNNKEL (reference sequence). V dropped 4 bases and J dropped 0 bases, with 13 bases sitting between them.

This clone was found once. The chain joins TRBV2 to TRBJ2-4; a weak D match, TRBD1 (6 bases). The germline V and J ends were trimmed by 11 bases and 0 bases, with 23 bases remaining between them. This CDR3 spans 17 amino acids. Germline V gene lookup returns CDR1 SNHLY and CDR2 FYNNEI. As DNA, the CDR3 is TGTGCCTCACTCTTAGACCGGAAGACAGGAGCCAAAAACATTCAGTACTTC. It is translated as CASLLDRKTGAKNIQYF.

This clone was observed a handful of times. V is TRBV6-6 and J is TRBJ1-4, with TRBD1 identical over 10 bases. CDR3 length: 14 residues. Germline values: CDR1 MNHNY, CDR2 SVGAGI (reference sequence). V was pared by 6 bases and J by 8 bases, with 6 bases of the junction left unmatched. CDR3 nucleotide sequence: TGTGCCAGCAGCCTACTGGGACAGGGGGAAAAACTGTTTTTT. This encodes CASSLLGQGEKLFF.

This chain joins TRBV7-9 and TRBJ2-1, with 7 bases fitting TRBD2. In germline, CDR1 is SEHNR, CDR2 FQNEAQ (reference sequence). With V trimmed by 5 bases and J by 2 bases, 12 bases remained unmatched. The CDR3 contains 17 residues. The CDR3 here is CASSHRAGPRTYNEQFF. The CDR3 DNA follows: TGTGCCAGCAGCCATCGAGCGGGACCCAGAACCTACAATGAGCAGTTCTTC.

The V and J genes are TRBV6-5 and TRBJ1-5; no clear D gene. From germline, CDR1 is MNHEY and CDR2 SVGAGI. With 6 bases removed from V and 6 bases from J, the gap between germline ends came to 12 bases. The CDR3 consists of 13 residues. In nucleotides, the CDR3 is TGTGCCAGCAGCGCACTGGAGGGTCAGCCCCAGCATTTT. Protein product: CASSALEGQPQHF.

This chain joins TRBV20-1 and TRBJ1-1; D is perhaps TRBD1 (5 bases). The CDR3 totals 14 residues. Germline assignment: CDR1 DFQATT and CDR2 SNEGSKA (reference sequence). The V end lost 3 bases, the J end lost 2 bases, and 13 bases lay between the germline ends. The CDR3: CSASKQGLNTEAFF. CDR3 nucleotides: TGCAGTGCTAGTAAGCAGGGACTAAACACTGAAGCTTTCTTT.

In DNA form, the CDR3 reads TGTGCCAGTAGTATGCTCGGACTAGCGGGAGGAAAGATAACCGGGGAGCTGTTTTTT. It translates to CASSMLGLAGGKITGELFF. This chain connects TRBV19 to TRBJ2-2; 14 bases map to TRBD2. V trimming: 3 bases; J trimming: 5 bases; junction bases outside the gene matches: 11. The CDR3 sequence is 19 residues long. Germline-derived CDR1 and CDR2 are LNHDA and SQIVND (reference sequence).

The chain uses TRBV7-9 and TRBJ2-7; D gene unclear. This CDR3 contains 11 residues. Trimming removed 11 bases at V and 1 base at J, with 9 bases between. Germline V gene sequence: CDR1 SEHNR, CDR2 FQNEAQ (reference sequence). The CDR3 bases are TGTGCCCAGCTGAGGTCCTACGAGCAGTACGTC. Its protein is CAQLRSYEQYV.

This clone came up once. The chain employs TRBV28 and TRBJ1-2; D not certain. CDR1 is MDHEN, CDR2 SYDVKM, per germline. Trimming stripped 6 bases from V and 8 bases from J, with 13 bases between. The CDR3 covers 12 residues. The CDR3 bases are TGTGCCAGCAGCCCGCGGGTTCGCGGCTACACCTTC. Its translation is CASSPRVRGYTF.

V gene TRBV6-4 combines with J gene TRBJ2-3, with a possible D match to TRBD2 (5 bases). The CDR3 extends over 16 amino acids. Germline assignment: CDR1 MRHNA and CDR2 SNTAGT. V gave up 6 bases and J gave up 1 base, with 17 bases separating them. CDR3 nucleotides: TGTGCCAGCAGCGAAATAGGGCCAGCGGGCACAGATACGCAGTATTTT. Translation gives CASSEIGPAGTDTQYF.

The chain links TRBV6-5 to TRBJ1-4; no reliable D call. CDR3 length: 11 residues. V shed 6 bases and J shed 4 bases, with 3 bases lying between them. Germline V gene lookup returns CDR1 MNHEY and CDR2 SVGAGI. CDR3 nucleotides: TGTGCCAGCAGCCATAATGAAAAACTGTTTTTT. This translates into CASSHNEKLFF.

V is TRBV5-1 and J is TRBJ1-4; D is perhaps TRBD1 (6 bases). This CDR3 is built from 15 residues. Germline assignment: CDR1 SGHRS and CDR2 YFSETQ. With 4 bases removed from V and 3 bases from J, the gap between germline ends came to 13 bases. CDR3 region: CASSNRAGANEKLFF. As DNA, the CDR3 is TGCGCCAGCAGCAACAGGGCCGGGGCTAATGAAAAACTGTTTTTT.

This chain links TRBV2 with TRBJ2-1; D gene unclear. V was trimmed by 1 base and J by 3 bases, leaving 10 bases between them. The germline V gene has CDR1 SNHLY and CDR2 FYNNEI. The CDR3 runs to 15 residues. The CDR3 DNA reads TGTGCCAGCAGTGAAGGTCTCTTCTTCTACAATGAGCAGTTCTTC. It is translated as CASSEGLFFYNEQFF.

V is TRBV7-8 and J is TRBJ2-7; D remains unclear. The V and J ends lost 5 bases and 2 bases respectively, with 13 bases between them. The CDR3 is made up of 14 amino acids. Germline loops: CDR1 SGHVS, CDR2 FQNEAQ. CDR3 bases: TGTGCCAGCAGCCGAGGAGTAGCAGCCTACGAGCAGTACTTC. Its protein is CASSRGVAAYEQYF.

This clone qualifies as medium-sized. CDR3 sequence: CASSQSTGSPPQHF. The CDR3 DNA reads as TGTGCCAGCAGCCAATCCACAGGGAGCCCGCCCCAGCATTTT. The rearrangement uses TRBV3-1 (or the pseudogene TRBV3-2) and TRBJ1-5; maybe TRBD1 (6 bases). There are 14 residues in the CDR3. Trimming took off 2 bases at V and 9 bases at J, with 14 bases between the two ends. Germline lookup yields CDR1 LGHDT and CDR2 YNNKEL (reference sequence).

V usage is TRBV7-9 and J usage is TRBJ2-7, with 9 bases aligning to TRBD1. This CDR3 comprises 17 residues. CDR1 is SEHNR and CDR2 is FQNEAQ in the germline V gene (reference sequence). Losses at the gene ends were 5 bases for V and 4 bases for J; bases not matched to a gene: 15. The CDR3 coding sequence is TGTGCCAGCAGCCCGACCGTCCGGACAGGGGTCGGGTACGAGCAGTACTTC. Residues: CASSPTVRTGVGYEQYF.

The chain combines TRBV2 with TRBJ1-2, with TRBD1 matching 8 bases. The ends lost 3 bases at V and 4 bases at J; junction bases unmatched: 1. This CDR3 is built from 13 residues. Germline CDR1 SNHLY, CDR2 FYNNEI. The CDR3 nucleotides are TGTGCCAGCAGTGAGGACAGGGTCTATGGCTACACCTTC. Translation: CASSEDRVYGYTF.

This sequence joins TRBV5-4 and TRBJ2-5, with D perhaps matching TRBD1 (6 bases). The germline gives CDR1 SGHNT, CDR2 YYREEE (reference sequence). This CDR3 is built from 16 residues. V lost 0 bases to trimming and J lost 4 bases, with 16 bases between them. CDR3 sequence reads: CASSLGGQGATETQYF. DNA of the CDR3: TGTGCCAGCAGCTTGGGGGGGCAGGGAGCGACAGAGACCCAGTACTTC.

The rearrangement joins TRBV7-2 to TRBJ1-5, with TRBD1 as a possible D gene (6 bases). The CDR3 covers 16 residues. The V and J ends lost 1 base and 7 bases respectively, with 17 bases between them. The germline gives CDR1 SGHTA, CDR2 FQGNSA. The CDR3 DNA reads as TGTGCCAGCAGCTTAGTGTCTTCAGGGGCTGGGCAGCCCCAGCATTTT. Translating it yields CASSLVSSGAGQPQHF.

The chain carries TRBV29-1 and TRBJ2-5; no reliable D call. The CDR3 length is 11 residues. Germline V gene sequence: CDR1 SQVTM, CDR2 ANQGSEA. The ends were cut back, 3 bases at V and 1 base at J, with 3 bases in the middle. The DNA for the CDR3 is TGCAGCGTTGACAGCCAAGAGACCCAGTACTTC. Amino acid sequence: CSVDSQETQYF.

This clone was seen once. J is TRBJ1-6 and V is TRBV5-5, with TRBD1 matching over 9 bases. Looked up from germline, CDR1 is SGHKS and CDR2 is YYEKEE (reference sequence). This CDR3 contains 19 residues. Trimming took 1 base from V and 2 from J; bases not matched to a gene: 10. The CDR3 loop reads CASSLTRDRVPPYNSPLHF. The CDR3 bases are TGTGCCAGCAGCTTGACCCGGGACAGGGTACCTCCCTATAATTCACCCCTCCACTTT.

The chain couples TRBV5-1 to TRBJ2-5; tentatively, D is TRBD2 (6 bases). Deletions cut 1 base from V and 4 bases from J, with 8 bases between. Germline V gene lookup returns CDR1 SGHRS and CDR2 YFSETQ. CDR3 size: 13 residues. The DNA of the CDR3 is TGCGCCAGCAGCTTGACTAGCCTAGAGACCCAGTACTTC. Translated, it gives CASSLTSLETQYF.

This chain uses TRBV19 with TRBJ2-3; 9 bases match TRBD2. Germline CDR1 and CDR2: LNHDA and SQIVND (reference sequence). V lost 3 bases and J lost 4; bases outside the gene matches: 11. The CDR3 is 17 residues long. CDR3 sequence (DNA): TGTGCCAGTAGTATTGGGACTAGCCGCATGATGTCAGATACGCAGTATTTT. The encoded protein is CASSIGTSRMMSDTQYF.

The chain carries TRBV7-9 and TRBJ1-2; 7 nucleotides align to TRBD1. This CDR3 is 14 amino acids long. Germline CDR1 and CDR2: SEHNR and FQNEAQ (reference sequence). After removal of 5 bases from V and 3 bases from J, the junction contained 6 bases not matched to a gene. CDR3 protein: CASSRPGTDYGYTF. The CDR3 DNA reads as TGTGCCAGCAGCCGCCCCGGGACAGACTATGGCTACACCTTC.